The 32 T cell receptor beta chains below all came from one sample that was sequenced in a study of T cell responses to AZD1222 COVID-19 vaccine. This table comes from immunoSEQ multiplex PCR, and its TCRdb copy is limited to in-frame clones, with some not included. The sample holds some 98,000 clones, more than 70% seen once. This material consisted of peripheral blood, taken 28 days after the second AZD1222 dose. The source is an adult who received the AZD1222 COVID-19 vaccine.

V usage is TRBV19 and J usage is TRBJ1-5; 7 bases are shared with TRBD1. The ends lost 1 base at V and 3 bases at J; junction bases unmatched: 12. Germline lookup yields CDR1 LNHDA and CDR2 SQIVND (reference sequence). This CDR3 spans 18 amino acids. CDR3 region: CASSIVGVEGADNQPQHF. In DNA form, the CDR3 reads TGTGCCAGTAGTATAGTGGGTGTAGAGGGGGCGGACAATCAGCCCCAGCATTTT.

This clone was observed a single time. The chain uses TRBV28 and TRBJ2-1; 8 bases are shared with TRBD2. The CDR3 is made up of 18 amino acids. Germline V CDR1 and CDR2: MDHEN, SYDVKM. With V trimmed by 3 bases and J by 7 bases, 17 bases remained unmatched. The CDR3 sequence is CASSFGPRHSGGINEQFF. In DNA form, the CDR3 reads TGTGCCAGCAGTTTTGGACCCAGGCACAGCGGGGGTATTAATGAGCAGTTCTTC.

V usage is TRBV15 and J usage is TRBJ2-7; perhaps D is TRBD1 or TRBD2 (5 bases each). The germline gives CDR1 LNHNV, CDR2 YYDKDF (reference sequence). This CDR3 spans 13 amino acids. V lost 2 bases and J 2 bases, leaving 7 bases between the germline ends. CDR3 sequence (DNA): TGTGCCACCAGCAGATGGGGGACCTACGAGCAGTACTTC. Translated: CATSRWGTYEQYF. The variable domain in full, with the rest retrieved from reference TRBV15 and TRBJ2-7, is DAMVIQNPRYQVTQFGKPVTLSCSQTLNHNVMYWYQQKSSQAPKLLFHYYDKDFNNEADTPDNFQSRRPNTSFCFLDIRSPGLGDTAMYLCATSRWGTYEQYFGPGTRLTVT.

CDR3 bases: TGTGCCAGCAGCTCGTCCCCCAACCCCTACAATGAGCAGTTCTTC. Protein: CASSSSPNPYNEQFF. V usage is TRBV7-3 and J usage is TRBJ2-1; the D is unclear. The CDR3 extends over 15 amino acids. The V gene's germline CDR1 is SGHTA and CDR2 FQGTGA. The V end was cut by 4 bases, the J end by 2 bases, with 12 bases between.

This clone was counted once. The CDR3 region is CSVAGTVAYEQYF. DNA of the CDR3: TGCAGCGTAGCTGGGACCGTTGCCTACGAGCAGTACTTC. This chain joins TRBV29-1 and TRBJ2-7; D tentatively reads TRBD1 or TRBD2 (5 bases each). Trimming left V 6 bases short and J 2 bases short, with 14 bases between. This CDR3 has 13 residues. The germline V gene encodes CDR1 SQVTM and CDR2 ANQGSEA.

This chain joins TRBV30 and TRBJ2-7; D possibly uses TRBD1 or TRBD2 (5 bases each). Trimming cost V 5 bases and J 0 bases, with 11 bases left between them. The CDR3 has 13 amino acids. Looked up from germline, CDR1 is GTSNPN and CDR2 is SVGIG (reference sequence). CDR3: CAWGTLSSYEQYF. In DNA, the CDR3 is TGTGCCTGGGGGACCCTCAGCTCCTACGAGCAGTACTTC.

J is TRBJ1-1 and V is TRBV5-1; no clear D gene. Trimming shortened V by 0 bases and J by 1 base, and 10 bases separated the two germline ends. Germline V lookup: CDR1 SGHRS, CDR2 YFSETQ. This CDR3 is built from 15 residues. The CDR3: CASSLAGRGNTEAFF. The CDR3 region has the DNA TGCGCCAGCAGCTTGGCCGGACGCGGGAACACTGAAGCTTTCTTT. The whole variable domain, filled in from reference TRBV5-1 and TRBJ1-1, reads KAGVTQTPRYLIKTRGQQVTLSCSPISGHRSVSWYQQTPGQGLQFLFEYFSETQRNKGNFPGRFSGRQFSNSRSEMNVSTLELGDSALYLCASSLAGRGNTEAFFGQGTRLTVV.

This clone was recorded only once. The J gene is TRBJ1-5, the V gene TRBV6-6; unclear D gene. From germline, CDR1 is MNHNY and CDR2 SVGAGI (reference sequence). The V end was cut by 2 bases, the J end by 6 bases, with 5 bases between. This CDR3 spans 12 amino acids. This CDR3 is CASSYRSQPQHF. The CDR3 nucleotides read TGTGCCAGCAGTTACCGCAGTCAGCCCCAGCATTTT.

The genes are TRBV28 and TRBJ1-4; 8 nucleotides match TRBD1. The V and J ends lost 8 bases and 3 bases, in that order; junction bases with no gene match: 5. Germline lookup yields CDR1 MDHEN and CDR2 SYDVKM. The CDR3 extends over 14 amino acids. Here the CDR3 DNA reads TGTGCCAGCGTTTCAGGGGGCCCTAATGAAAAACTGTTTTTT. It encodes CASVSGGPNEKLFF. The entire variable domain, with the rest obtained from reference TRBV28 and TRBJ1-4, is as follows: DVKVTQSSRYLVKRTGEKVFLECVQDMDHENMFWYRQDPGLGLRLIYFSYDVKMKEKGDIPEGYSVSREKKERFSLILESASTNQTSMYLCASVSGGPNEKLFFGSGTQLSVL.

V is TRBV5-4 and J is TRBJ2-5; D may match TRBD1 or TRBD2 (6 bases each). Germline V gives CDR1 SGHNT, CDR2 YYREEE (reference sequence). V shed 4 bases and J shed 1 base, with 11 bases lying between them. The CDR3 sequence is 14 residues long. The CDR3: CASSGSGAQETQYF. In DNA form, the CDR3 reads TGTGCCAGCAGCGGCTCGGGGGCCCAAGAGACCCAGTACTTC.

This clone was seen only a few times. The chain uses TRBV3-1 (or the pseudogene TRBV3-2) and TRBJ2-5, with D hard to call. Trimming shortened V by 8 bases and J by 1 base, and 14 bases separated the two germline ends. Germline V CDR1 and CDR2: LGHDT, YNNKEL (reference sequence). The CDR3 is 14 amino acids. The CDR3 protein is CASGLVGFQETQYF. CDR3 DNA sequence: TGTGCCAGCGGATTAGTGGGTTTCCAAGAGACCCAGTACTTC.

Concerning this clone itself: This same CDR3 is encoded by further DNA sequences in the sample. The gene calls are TRBV5-1 and TRBJ2-2; D is ambiguous. This CDR3 has 14 amino acids. The V and J ends lost 0 bases and 2 bases respectively, with 5 bases between them. Germline assignment: CDR1 SGHRS and CDR2 YFSETQ. CDR3 protein: CASSLVGNTGELFF. The CDR3 nucleotides read TGCGCCAGCAGCTTGGTGGGAAACACCGGGGAGCTGTTTTTT.

This CDR3 reads CASSLSGTHTPPLHF. Here the CDR3 DNA reads TGTGCCAGCAGTCTCTCAGGGACTCATACCCCACCCCTCCACTTT. The gene calls are TRBV6-5 and TRBJ1-6; tentative D call: TRBD1 (5 bases). The length of the CDR3 is 15 residues. Trimming cost V 5 bases and J 11 bases, with 19 bases left between them. Per the germline V gene, CDR1 is MNHEY and CDR2 is SVGAGI.

This chain uses TRBV12-5 with TRBJ2-6; D may be TRBD1 or TRBD2 (5 bases each). V lost 7 bases and J lost 0, with 13 bases in between. Germline values: CDR1 LGHNT, CDR2 FRNRAP. This CDR3 region has 16 residues. DNA for the CDR3: TGTGCTAGTGCCGGAAGAGGGGCCTCTGGGGCCAACGTCCTGACTTTC. This translates into CASAGRGASGANVLTF.

This clone occurred once. The gene calls are TRBV24-1 and TRBJ2-7; D not resolved. The CDR3 consists of 15 residues. The V end lost 9 bases, the J end lost 0 bases, and 17 bases lay between the germline ends. Per germline, CDR1 KGHDR and CDR2 SFDVKD. CDR3 bases: TGTGCCACCGCCCCCTCTTACACGAGCTCCTACGAGCAGTACTTC. Translation: CATAPSYTSSYEQYF.

The chain uses TRBV28 and TRBJ1-5, with D possibly matching TRBD1 (6 bases). Deletions cut 7 bases from V and 8 bases from J, with 18 bases between. The CDR3 has 14 amino acids. Germline values: CDR1 MDHEN, CDR2 SYDVKM. This CDR3 is CASIRQMPGEPQHF. For the CDR3, the DNA is TGTGCCAGCATTCGACAGATGCCAGGGGAGCCCCAGCATTTT.

The chain recombines TRBV2 with TRBJ2-1; D perhaps matches TRBD2 (6 bases). The CDR3 extends over 12 amino acids. V was shortened by 7 bases and J by 5 bases, with 9 bases between the two germline ends. CDR1 is SNHLY and CDR2 is FYNNEI in the germline V gene. The CDR3 sequence is CASTGVHNEQFF. The CDR3 DNA sequence: TGTGCCAGCACGGGGGTACACAATGAGCAGTTCTTC.

V and J are TRBV29-1 and TRBJ2-7; no definite D call. Germline V gene lookup returns CDR1 SQVTM and CDR2 ANQGSEA. V was cut by 4 bases and J by 0 bases, with 4 bases left in between. The CDR3 has 11 amino acids. This CDR3 reads CSVATSYEQYF. CDR3 in DNA: TGCAGCGTTGCGACCTCCTACGAGCAGTACTTC.

In nucleotides, the CDR3 is TGTGCCAGCAGCTTCGGACCAGCTAGGGTTGAAGCTTTCTTT. It translates to CASSFGPARVEAFF. V and J are TRBV7-9 and TRBJ1-1; unclear D gene. The CDR3 runs to 14 residues. The germline V gene has CDR1 SEHNR and CDR2 FQNEAQ (reference sequence). Trimming removed 3 bases at V and 7 bases at J, with 15 bases between.

This clone was recorded once. V usage is TRBV6-5 and J usage is TRBJ2-3; no clear D gene. Deletions cut 4 bases from V and 3 bases from J, with 8 bases between. The CDR3 contains 13 residues. CDR1 and CDR2 (germline): MNHEY, SVGAGI. The chain's CDR3 is CASSSPRTDTQYF. The CDR3 DNA sequence: TGTGCCAGCAGTTCCCCGAGGACAGATACGCAGTATTTT.

CDR3 DNA: TGCGCCGGCTGGGGGGGAGGAGTTACAGATACGCAGTATTTT. Translation: CAGWGGGVTDTQYF. This chain links TRBV10-2 with TRBJ2-3; 7 bases align to TRBD2. J was trimmed by 3 bases and V by 11 bases; bases with no gene match: 11. Germline V gives CDR1 WSHSY, CDR2 SAAADI. The CDR3 spans 14 residues.

This chain links TRBV6-8 with TRBJ2-3, with D possibly matching TRBD2 (6 bases). Trimming cost V 0 bases and J 5 bases, with 12 bases left between them. CDR3 length: 15 amino acids. The germline CDR1 and CDR2 sequences are MNHGY and SAAAGT. CDR3 sequence reads: CASSYSGRDRDTQYF. For the CDR3, the DNA is TGTGCCAGCAGTTACTCGGGGCGGGATAGAGATACGCAGTATTTT.

The V gene is TRBV4-2, the J gene TRBJ1-1, with unresolved D. Trimming removed 1 base from V and 7 bases from J, with 7 bases in between. The CDR3 has 12 residues. From germline, CDR1 is LGHNA and CDR2 YNFKEQ. In DNA form, the CDR3 reads TGTGCCAGCAGCCAAGGGGCCGTTGAAGCTTTCTTT. This gives the protein CASSQGAVEAFF.

This chain uses TRBV30 with TRBJ2-3; D is possibly TRBD2 (6 bases). The CDR3 runs 14 residues. V was shortened by 0 bases and J by 1 base, with 8 bases between the two germline ends. Germline assignment: CDR1 GTSNPN and CDR2 SVGIG (reference sequence). DNA of the CDR3: TGTGCCTGGAGTGTTGGCGGGGGCACAGATACGCAGTATTTT. As protein: CAWSVGGGTDTQYF.

The gene calls are TRBV7-8 and TRBJ1-4; D unclear. V was clipped by 1 base and J by 3 bases, with 12 bases between them. This CDR3 has 16 residues. Germline-derived CDR1 and CDR2 are SGHVS and FQNEAQ. DNA for the CDR3: TGTGCCAGCAGCTTAGGTCAGACGGACCCTAATGAAAAACTGTTTTTT. Encoded protein: CASSLGQTDPNEKLFF.

The CDR3 DNA reads TGTGCCACCAGTTTACCGGGACAGGGGTTAACCGGGGAGCTGTTTTTT. Amino acids: CATSLPGQGLTGELFF. The chain carries TRBV24-1 and TRBJ2-2, with 10 bases identical to TRBD1. The V gene end was trimmed by 6 bases and the J gene end by 5 bases; junction bases not matched to a gene: 8. Germline V gene lookup returns CDR1 KGHDR and CDR2 SFDVKD. The CDR3 spans 16 residues.

The chain carries TRBV2 and TRBJ1-4; no firm D call. This CDR3 has 14 residues. V lost 3 bases to trimming and J lost 4 bases, with 9 bases between them. Germline loops: CDR1 SNHLY, CDR2 FYNNEI. CDR3 coding DNA: TGTGCCAGCAGTGACGCCAGATTTAATGAAAAACTGTTTTTT. Translating it yields CASSDARFNEKLFF.

The gene calls are TRBV7-2 and TRBJ1-3, with D perhaps matching TRBD1 (5 bases). V dropped 4 bases and J dropped 0 bases, with 19 bases sitting between them. CDR1 and CDR2 (germline): SGHTA, FQGNSA. CDR3 length: 18 residues. CDR3 residues: CASSSRSGTVLSGNTIYF. Written as DNA, the CDR3 is TGTGCCAGCAGCTCCCGATCCGGGACCGTACTCTCTGGAAACACCATATATTTT.

V and J are TRBV7-9 and TRBJ2-5; unclear D gene. The germline gives CDR1 SEHNR, CDR2 FQNEAQ (reference sequence). The CDR3 totals 15 residues. V gave up 3 bases and J gave up 4 bases, with 15 bases separating them. Here the CDR3 reads CASSLPLGVSETQYF. CDR3 bases: TGTGCCAGCAGCTTGCCCCTAGGAGTTTCAGAGACCCAGTACTTC.

This clone was observed a single time. The CDR3 DNA reads TGTGCCACCACGGTTAACTATGGCTACACCTTC. It codes for CATTVNYGYTF. The chain links TRBV28 to TRBJ1-2; D is ambiguous. The CDR3 is 11 amino acids. Per germline, CDR1 MDHEN and CDR2 SYDVKM. V was trimmed by 10 bases and J by 1 base, leaving 7 bases between them.

This rearrangement joins TRBV7-9 to TRBJ2-7; 9 bases map to TRBD2. Germline V lookup: CDR1 SEHNR, CDR2 FQNEAQ (reference sequence). The CDR3 has 15 residues. The trim removed 5 bases at V and 3 bases at J, leaving 8 bases unmatched. CDR3 bases: TGTGCCAGCAGCCACGGGACTAGCAGGGTCTACGAGCAGTACTTC. Protein sequence: CASSHGTSRVYEQYF. Full variable domain (remainder filled in from reference TRBV7-9 and TRBJ2-7): DTGVSQNPRHKITKRGQNVTFRCDPISEHNRLYWYRQTLGQGPEFLTYFQNEAQLEKSRLLSDRFSAERPKGSFSTLEIQRTEQGDSAMYLCASSHGTSRVYEQYFGPGTRLTVT.

This chain uses TRBV13 with TRBJ2-3; D uncertain. Germline V gene sequence: CDR1 PRHDT, CDR2 FYEKMQ (reference sequence). V lost 5 bases and J 2 bases, leaving 11 bases between the germline ends. This CDR3 has 14 amino acids. CDR3 sequence reads: CASSPQTDTDTQYF. CDR3 nucleotide sequence: TGTGCCAGCAGCCCCCAGACGGACACAGATACGCAGTATTTT.